A single sample is the source of the 7 T cell receptor beta chains below, sequenced in a study of post-analysis software for immune sequencing data. Unique molecular identifiers were present in the TCR beta cDNA libraries. MiXCR, applied by TCRdb to the PCR reads, yields one record per CDR3 protein. This sample has 380,000 or so distinct CDR3 sequences, with less than 35% found just once. Their cognate antigens are unknown. Study findings and constraints: Patients had higher frequencies than controls of five TRBV segments, including TRBV5-6, TRBV5-1 and TRBV20-1.

The specimen sequenced was blood. The receptors originated from a girl aged 10-17 years with multiple sclerosis.

This clonotype was counted only a few times. V usage is TRBV7-2 and J usage is TRBJ2-2; D is uncertain. V was shortened by 1 base and J by 1 base, with 7 bases between the two germline ends. The CDR3 runs to 15 residues. Germline V gives CDR1 SGHTA, CDR2 FQGNSA. CDR3 amino acids: CASSLVGRNTGELFF. The CDR3 DNA is TGTGCCAGCAGCTTAGTAGGCCGGAACACCGGGGAGCTGTTTTTT.

The chain links TRBV9 to TRBJ1-2; TRBD1 matches at 9 bases. CDR3 size: 17 residues. Per the germline V gene, CDR1 is SGDLS and CDR2 is YYNGEE. With 3 bases clipped from V and 3 bases from J, the junction kept 12 bases outside the gene matches. The CDR3 nucleotides read TGTGCCAGCAGCGCCCCCGGGACAGGGCCGGGATACTATGGCTACACCTTC. Its translation is CASSAPGTGPGYYGYTF.

The chain couples TRBV28 to TRBJ2-1; D is undetermined. Per germline, CDR1 MDHEN and CDR2 SYDVKM. The CDR3 spans 14 residues. Trimming pared 3 bases from V and 8 bases from J, leaving 14 bases between. The CDR3 DNA reads as TGTGCCAGCAGTTTCCCTATAGCCGGCGATGAGCAGTTCTTC. It codes for CASSFPIAGDEQFF.

The sample holds a few counts of this clonotype. The gene calls are TRBV5-1 and TRBJ2-1; D possibly uses TRBD1 or TRBD2 (5 bases each). The germline gives CDR1 SGHRS, CDR2 YFSETQ. V lost 0 bases and J lost 0, with 10 bases in between. This CDR3 has 16 amino acids. CDR3 coding DNA: TGCGCCAGCAGCTTGGTGTCGGGACGCTCCTACAATGAGCAGTTCTTC. Residues: CASSLVSGRSYNEQFF. Full variable domain (remainder filled in from reference TRBV5-1 and TRBJ2-1): KAGVTQTPRYLIKTRGQQVTLSCSPISGHRSVSWYQQTPGQGLQFLFEYFSETQRNKGNFPGRFSGRQFSNSRSEMNVSTLELGDSALYLCASSLVSGRSYNEQFFGPGTRLTVL.

This clonotype has a handful of counts. This chain links TRBV29-1 with TRBJ2-4, with a tentative D call TRBD2 (5 bases). Per the germline V gene, CDR1 is SQVTM and CDR2 is ANQGSEA. This CDR3 is built from 11 residues. Trimming took 5 bases from V and 6 from J, leaving 8 bases between them. The CDR3 loop is CSVSDSNIQYF. The DNA for the CDR3 is TGCAGCGTTTCGGACTCAAACATTCAGTACTTC.

The chain carries TRBV20-1 and TRBJ2-5; 7 bases are shared with TRBD1. Germline trimming cut 6 bases from V and 5 bases from J; bases unmatched to any gene: 9. The germline CDR1 and CDR2 sequences are DFQATT and SNEGSKA (reference sequence). This CDR3 contains 13 residues. CDR3 DNA: TGCAGTGCCCAACAGGGGATGCGGGAGACCCAGTACTTC. Translation: CSAQQGMRETQYF.

This chain connects TRBV12-3 or TRBV12-4 to TRBJ2-1; no clear D gene. This CDR3 comprises 19 residues. Trimming pared 1 base from V and 6 bases from J, leaving 25 bases between. CDR3 DNA sequence: TGTGCCAGCAGTTTAGGGGGAATTTCCTGGACCCCGCTGGGCAATGAGCAGTTCTTC. Translation gives CASSLGGISWTPLGNEQFF.